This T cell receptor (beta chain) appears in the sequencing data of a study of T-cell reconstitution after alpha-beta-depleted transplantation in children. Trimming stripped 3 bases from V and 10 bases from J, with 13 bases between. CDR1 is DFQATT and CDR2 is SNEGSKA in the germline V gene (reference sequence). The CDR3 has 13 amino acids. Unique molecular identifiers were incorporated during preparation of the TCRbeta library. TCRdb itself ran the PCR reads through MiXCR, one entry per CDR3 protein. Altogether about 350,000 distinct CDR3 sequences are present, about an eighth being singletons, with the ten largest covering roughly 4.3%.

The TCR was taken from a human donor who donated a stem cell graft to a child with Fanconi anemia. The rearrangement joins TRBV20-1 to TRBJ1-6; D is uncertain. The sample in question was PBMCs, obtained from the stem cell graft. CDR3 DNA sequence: TGCAGTGCTAGGGGCGGGATTGGGTCACCCCTCCACTTT. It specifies CSARGGIGSPLHF.